Below, 20 T cell receptor beta chains from the same sample are listed, as sequenced in a study of Ad26.COV2.S vaccination and SARS-CoV-2 variants. Treatment indicated: 15 to 20 received Ad26.COV2.S at low or high dose, single or two shots; 5 received placebo; per-sample allocation not given. The samples were gathered on day 63 after the first injection of vaccine or placebo. TCRdb's copy holds only in-frame clones and misses some; the assay was immunoSEQ multiplex PCR. This sample has about 350,000 clones, with about nine tenths found just once. The sample consisted of peripheral blood, taken in a trial of Ad26.COV2.S vaccine versus placebo. These receptors originate from a person between 18 and 60 years old who received the Ad26.COV2.S COVID-19 vaccine or a placebo.

The V call is TRBV7-6, the J call TRBJ1-3; perhaps TRBD1 as D (5 bases). CDR3 length: 16 residues. Trimming left V 7 bases short and J 7 bases short, with 23 bases between. In germline, CDR1 is SGHVS, CDR2 FNYEAQ. The CDR3 DNA reads as TGTGCCAGCACCCCACAGGTCGAGGGGCCTCTCAACACCATATATTTT. This gives the protein CASTPQVEGPLNTIYF.

This chain joins TRBV18 and TRBJ2-7; TRBD2 is a possible D gene (6 bases). CDR1 is KGHSH, CDR2 LQKENI, per germline. The CDR3 spans 17 residues. The V gene lost 2 bases and the J gene lost 3 bases, with 20 bases spanning the gap. CDR3 in DNA: TGTGCCAGCTCACCAGTCTCACCACGGGACTGGTACTACGAGCAGTACTTC. It is translated as CASSPVSPRDWYYEQYF.

The chain recombines TRBV7-2 with TRBJ1-5; D uncertain. CDR1 is SGHTA and CDR2 is FQGNSA in the germline V gene. CDR3 length: 16 residues. Trimming left V 2 bases short and J 4 bases short, with 15 bases between. The CDR3: CASSLFGPRENQPQHF. The DNA for the CDR3 is TGTGCCAGCAGCTTATTCGGCCCTCGGGAAAATCAGCCCCAGCATTTT.

This chain connects TRBV11-2 to TRBJ1-1, with D unresolved. Germline V gene data show CDR1 as SGHAT and CDR2 as FQNNGV. This CDR3 region has 13 residues. V lost 1 base and J 0 bases, leaving 3 bases between the germline ends. CDR3 sequence: CASSLVVNTEAFF. The CDR3 nucleotides are TGTGCCAGCAGCTTAGTGGTGAACACTGAAGCTTTCTTT.

This chain connects TRBV27 to TRBJ2-5, with TRBD2 as a possible D gene (6 bases). Germline CDR1 is MNHEY and CDR2 is SMNVEV (reference sequence). Deletions cut 6 bases from V and 2 bases from J, with 16 bases between. The CDR3 runs to 15 residues. CDR3 in DNA: TGTGCCAGCAGCCCCAGGCGGGCGGGGCAAGAGACCCAGTACTTC. This sequence encodes CASSPRRAGQETQYF.

The chain has TRBV7-9 and TRBJ2-1; 10 bases are shared with TRBD1. Looked up from germline, CDR1 is SEHNR and CDR2 is FQNEAQ (reference sequence). With 5 bases clipped from V and 3 bases from J, the junction kept 10 bases outside the gene matches. The CDR3 has 17 amino acids. Here the CDR3 reads CASSRDRGGPFYNEQFF. DNA for the CDR3: TGTGCCAGCAGCCGGGACAGGGGAGGACCATTCTACAATGAGCAGTTCTTC.

This clone was observed a single time. The chain combines TRBV7-9 with TRBJ1-5; D is unresolved. The CDR3 has 12 amino acids. Trimming shortened V by 4 bases and J by 5 bases, and 6 bases separated the two germline ends. CDR1 is SEHNR, CDR2 FQNEAQ, per germline (reference sequence). As DNA, the CDR3 is TGTGCCAGCAGCTCCCCCTATCAGCCCCAGCATTTT. Protein sequence: CASSSPYQPQHF.

In this sample, this clone turned up once. J is TRBJ1-2 and V is TRBV27; tentative D call: TRBD1 (5 bases). The CDR3 contains 13 residues. V was clipped by 3 bases and J by 4 bases, with 9 bases between them. Germline V lookup: CDR1 MNHEY, CDR2 SMNVEV (reference sequence). CDR3 nucleotide sequence: TGTGCCAGCAGTTTCCGGGACGGCTATGGCTACACCTTC. It is translated as CASSFRDGYGYTF.

The chain combines TRBV6-5 with TRBJ2-3, with D uncertain. The V gene lost 5 bases and the J gene lost 1 base, with 13 bases spanning the gap. The CDR3 has 15 amino acids. CDR1 MNHEY and CDR2 SVGAGI come from the germline V gene. The CDR3 sequence is CASSRRTFGTDTQYF. The CDR3, as DNA: TGTGCCAGCAGTCGACGTACTTTCGGCACAGATACGCAGTATTTT.

The V gene is TRBV7-9, the J gene TRBJ2-3; either TRBD1 or TRBD2 may fit D (5 bases each). The germline CDR1 and CDR2 sequences are SEHNR and FQNEAQ (reference sequence). Between the trimmed V and J ends, which lost 5 bases and 2 bases, there was a span of 11 bases. The CDR3 contains 14 residues. The DNA for the CDR3 is TGTGCCAGCAGCAAGGGACGGACCACAGATACGCAGTATTTT. Its protein is CASSKGRTTDTQYF.

The V call is TRBV5-6, the J call TRBJ1-4, with D perhaps TRBD1 (6 bases). Trimming took off 0 bases at V and 8 bases at J, with 14 bases between the two ends. CDR3 length: 15 residues. Germline values: CDR1 SGHDT, CDR2 YYEEEE. CDR3 residues: CASSLDPGAGEKLFF. In DNA, the CDR3 is TGTGCCAGCAGCTTGGATCCGGGGGCTGGGGAAAAACTGTTTTTT.

The chain employs TRBV28 and TRBJ2-1, with 11 bases aligning to TRBD2. The CDR3 is made up of 14 amino acids. The trim removed 3 bases at V and 8 bases at J, leaving 3 bases unmatched. Germline V lookup: CDR1 MDHEN, CDR2 SYDVKM. CDR3 in amino acids: CASSLLAGGYEQFF. In DNA form, the CDR3 reads TGTGCCAGCAGTTTGCTAGCGGGAGGATATGAGCAGTTCTTC.

This clone was detected only a few times. V usage is TRBV29-1 and J usage is TRBJ1-5, with 8 bases aligning to TRBD1. Trimming took 6 bases from V and 2 from J; bases not matched to a gene: 6. This CDR3 is built from 14 residues. Germline V CDR1 and CDR2: SQVTM, ANQGSEA. CDR3 DNA: TGCAGCGTAACAGGGGGGGACGGCAATCAGCCCCAGCATTTT. Protein: CSVTGGDGNQPQHF.

This chain links TRBV6-5 with TRBJ1-2; 7 bases are a match to TRBD1. The CDR3 runs 14 residues. Germline V CDR1 and CDR2: MNHEY, SVGAGI. Trimming cost V 7 bases and J 5 bases; bases outside gene matches: 10. The CDR3 DNA reads TGTGCCAGCATCGTGACAGGGCTTTCTTATGGCTACACCTTC. Encoded protein: CASIVTGLSYGYTF.

V is TRBV4-2 and J is TRBJ1-1; 7 bases are a match to TRBD1. This CDR3 is built from 15 residues. Germline CDR1 is LGHNA and CDR2 is YNFKEQ. The V gene end was trimmed by 3 bases and the J gene end by 5 bases; junction bases not matched to a gene: 9. CDR3 sequence reads: CASSHLTRGRTEAFF. CDR3 bases: TGTGCCAGCAGCCACCTTACCAGGGGGAGGACTGAAGCTTTCTTT.

This chain joins TRBV30 and TRBJ2-1; TRBD2 matches 12 bases. V gave up 5 bases and J gave up 7 bases; unmatched junction bases: 3. Germline assignment: CDR1 GTSNPN and CDR2 SVGIG (reference sequence). CDR3 length: 13 residues. Here the CDR3 reads CAWGLAGFNEQFF. CDR3 coding DNA: TGTGCCTGGGGACTAGCGGGGTTTAATGAGCAGTTCTTC. Looking up the rest from reference TRBV30 and TRBJ2-1 gives the full variable domain: SQTIHQWPATLVQPVGSPLSLECTVEGTSNPNLYWYRQAAGRGLQLLFYSVGIGQISSEVPQNLSASRPQDRQFILSSKKLLLSDSGFYLCAWGLAGFNEQFFGPGTRLTVL.

The J gene is TRBJ1-1, the V gene TRBV30; 7 bases are a match to TRBD1. After removal of 3 bases from V and 4 bases from J, the junction contained 8 bases not matched to a gene. The CDR3 contains 14 residues. Germline values: CDR1 GTSNPN, CDR2 SVGIG (reference sequence). In nucleotides, the CDR3 is TGTGCCTGGAGAACCGAGACAGGGATCACTGAAGCTTTCTTT. Its protein product is CAWRTETGITEAFF.

V gene TRBV14 combines with J gene TRBJ1-1; D not certain. Germline CDR1 SGHDN, CDR2 FVKESK. The CDR3 has 13 residues. V lost 0 bases, J lost 4 bases, and 6 bases lay in between. CDR3 nucleotides: TGTGCCAGCAGCCAAGATATATCCACTGAAGCTTTCTTT. The encoded protein is CASSQDISTEAFF.

V is TRBV4-2 and J is TRBJ1-2; no clear D gene. The V end was cut by 1 base, the J end by 0 bases, with 9 bases between. Germline V gene lookup returns CDR1 LGHNA and CDR2 YNFKEQ. The CDR3 totals 15 residues. CDR3 amino acids: CASSQVQDANYGYTF. In DNA form, the CDR3 reads TGTGCCAGCAGCCAAGTCCAGGACGCTAACTATGGCTACACCTTC.

The chain combines TRBV10-3 with TRBJ1-1, with TRBD1 matching over 9 bases. With V trimmed by 4 bases and J by 3 bases, 6 bases remained unmatched. The CDR3 has 15 residues. Germline CDR1 and CDR2: ENHRY and SYGVKD. The CDR3 nucleotides read TGTGCCATCAGTGCACACCGGGACAGGGACACTGAAGCTTTCTTT. Protein: CAISAHRDRDTEAFF.